This T cell receptor beta chain was sequenced in a study of T cell repertoires in cytomegalovirus infection. About the study: Public TCR beta signatures marked donors with CMV infection and the matching HLA. The study, taken as a whole, reports: HLA-C-restricted TCR beta clonotypes specific for CMV led the ex vivo response. CMV carriers with the relevant HLA were identified by cumulative public TCR beta family frequency.

As concerns this clonotype: The target antigen is unknown.

Germline-derived CDR1 and CDR2 are MNHEY and SMNVEV (reference sequence). This CDR3 spans 13 amino acids. Germline trimming cut 4 bases from V and 10 bases from J; bases unmatched to any gene: 8. MiXCR was run by TCRdb on the reads, yielding one entry per CDR3 protein. The table includes more than 650,000 distinct CDR3 sequences, 35% to 45% detected once. The TCR was taken from a human donor in good health (CMV status not recorded). Some clones in this sample may be carry-over from other donors' samples. The gene calls are TRBV27 and TRBJ1-1, with 8 bases aligning to TRBD1. Material for sequencing was PBMCs. CDR3 in amino acids: CASSSAPTGGAFF. The CDR3 DNA reads TGTGCCAGCAGTTCGGCCCCCACAGGGGGAGCTTTCTTT.